This TCR beta chain derives from a study of blood T cells in healthy people across ages. Turning to this clonotype: The antigen is not known.

Broader study findings: The long-lived group displayed more naive CD4+ cells, plus higher diversity, than the aged donors did.

With 3 bases removed from V and 3 bases from J, the gap between germline ends came to 14 bases. CDR3 length: 15 residues. Together with a sample-barcoded 5' primer, a J-beta primer mix was included in a second PCR lasting about 6 to 11 cycles. One entry per CDR3 protein results from TCRdb running MiXCR on the 5' RACE reads. The sample consists of some 880,000 distinct CDR3 sequences, under 40% of them appearing once. The sequence was collected from a man younger than 35 in good health. The chain recombines TRBV12-3 or TRBV12-4 with TRBJ1-1; a weak D match, TRBD1 (5 bases). The source material was blood. The CDR3 protein is CASSFLGAWYTEAFF. CDR3 DNA sequence: TGTGCCAGCAGTTTTCTCGGGGCTTGGTACACTGAAGCTTTCTTT.